One sample yielded the 27 T cell receptor beta chains listed below, sequenced in a study of regulatory T cells in long-lasting Graves disease. To make TCR beta libraries, researchers used iRepertoire HTBI primers and Arm-PCR of CDR3 regions. One entry per CDR3 protein, called by TCRdb with MiXCR from the multiplex PCR reads. The profile shows 350,000 to 450,000 distinct CDR3 sequences, around 23% of them singletons. As to time point: persistent/refractory GD, antithyroid drugs over 5 years with positive TRAb. The TCR library was prepared using RNA isolated from PBMCs. Here the sequenced sample was peripheral blood mononuclear cells (PBMCs), taken when the disease was refractory, from a patient treated with antithyroid drugs. These receptor sequences come from a female donor with Graves disease.

Concerning this clonotype: The missing conserved phenylalanine or tryptophan at the end of this CDR3 makes a read error likely. The V and J genes are TRBV9 and TRBJ2-7, with D maybe TRBD2 (5 bases). This CDR3 has 15 residues. V lost 4 bases and J 3 bases, leaving 17 bases between the germline ends. CDR1 and CDR2 (germline): SGDLS, YYNGEE. The CDR3 is CASSPESGSYYEQYL. In DNA form, the CDR3 reads TGTGCCAGCAGCCCCGAGAGCGGCTCCTACTACGAGCAGTACCTC.

The chain recombines TRBV7-2 with TRBJ1-2, with D unclear. The CDR3 covers 13 residues. The V end was cut by 5 bases, the J end by 4 bases, with 11 bases between. Germline V CDR1 and CDR2: SGHTA, FQGNSA. The DNA of the CDR3 is TGTGCCAGCAGCCAAGGACGGAGCTATGGCTACACCTTC. Amino acid sequence: CASSQGRSYGYTF.

The rearrangement uses TRBV7-3 and TRBJ1-1; unclear D gene. CDR3 size: 15 residues. Germline CDR1 is SGHTA and CDR2 is FQGTGA. V was clipped by 1 base and J by 4 bases, with 13 bases between them. CDR3 region: CASSLKVGGSTEAFF. The CDR3 DNA reads as TGTGCCAGCAGCTTAAAGGTTGGTGGGAGCACTGAAGCTTTCTTT.

The CDR3 nucleotides read TGTGCCAGCATGGCGAGGCTAGCGACAGACAATGAGCAGTTCTTC. This encodes CASMARLATDNEQFF. The gene calls are TRBV2 and TRBJ2-1; D possibly corresponds to TRBD2 (6 bases). Trimming stripped 7 bases from V and 5 bases from J, with 18 bases between. CDR3 length: 15 amino acids. Germline values: CDR1 SNHLY, CDR2 FYNNEI.

The chain carries TRBV6-1 and TRBJ1-1; tentatively, D is TRBD1 (6 bases). CDR3 length equals 12 residues. The ends were cut back, 5 bases at V and 13 bases at J, with 17 bases in the middle. Looked up from germline, CDR1 is MNHNS and CDR2 is SASEGT. The CDR3 reads CASSNTGIVGFF. CDR3 DNA sequence: TGTGCCAGCAGTAACACAGGGATCGTAGGTTTCTTT.

The chain recombines TRBV20-1 with TRBJ2-5; the match to TRBD2 covers 8 bases. CDR3 length: 14 amino acids. V gave up 6 bases and J gave up 1 base; unmatched junction bases: 7. Germline CDR1 is DFQATT and CDR2 is SNEGSKA (reference sequence). The DNA for the CDR3 is TGCAGTGCCCCGGGGGGGGGAAGCCAAGAGACCCAGTACTTC. It specifies CSAPGGGSQETQYF.

In this sample, this clonotype turned up a few times. V usage is TRBV19 and J usage is TRBJ2-7, with D tentatively TRBD2 (5 bases). The CDR3 runs 13 residues. Trimming shortened V by 8 bases and J by 3 bases, and 14 bases separated the two germline ends. Germline CDR1 is LNHDA and CDR2 is SQIVND (reference sequence). The CDR3 spells CASQGGLDYEQYF. The CDR3 nucleotides read TGTGCCAGTCAAGGAGGTCTTGACTACGAGCAGTACTTC.

This clonotype has at least ten counts. The chain carries TRBV2 and TRBJ2-3; 8 nucleotides match TRBD2. The germline V gene has CDR1 SNHLY and CDR2 FYNNEI. The CDR3 contains 16 residues. Losses at the gene ends were 4 bases for V and 5 bases for J; bases not matched to a gene: 11. The CDR3, as DNA: TGTGCCAGCAGTGTGCTTCAAGCGGGAGTAGGAGATACGCAGTATTTT. Its translation: CASSVLQAGVGDTQYF.

This clonotype occurred many times. The chain combines TRBV28 with TRBJ2-7, with TRBD1 as a possible D gene (6 bases). The CDR3 totals 15 residues. Germline CDR1 MDHEN, CDR2 SYDVKM. V was clipped by 2 bases and J by 5 bases, with 16 bases between them. CDR3 sequence: CASSLGQLWGNEQYF. The CDR3 region has the DNA TGTGCCAGCAGTTTAGGACAGTTGTGGGGTAACGAGCAGTACTTC.

In its sample, this clonotype was seen a few times. The chain carries TRBV9 and TRBJ2-5; 7 bases are a match to TRBD2. Germline CDR1 is SGDLS and CDR2 is YYNGEE. CDR3 length: 16 residues. The J segment lost 1 base and the V segment lost 0 bases, leaving 6 bases of the junction unmatched. CDR3 protein: CASSVGPSGFQETQYF. The DNA for the CDR3 is TGTGCCAGCAGCGTAGGGCCTAGCGGATTCCAAGAGACCCAGTACTTC.

This chain links TRBV5-1 with TRBJ2-7, with 13 bases fitting TRBD2. The CDR3 runs to 18 residues. Germline V gives CDR1 SGHRS, CDR2 YFSETQ. Unmatched junction bases numbered 11, after V lost 3 bases and J lost 2 bases. In DNA form, the CDR3 reads TGCGCCAGCAGCTCTCCCGGACTAGCGGGAGATGCCCCCTACGAGCAGTACTTC. It specifies CASSSPGLAGDAPYEQYF.

This rearrangement joins TRBV30 to TRBJ2-5; D is perhaps TRBD1 or TRBD2 (6 bases each). Germline V gene sequence: CDR1 GTSNPN, CDR2 SVGIG (reference sequence). This CDR3 has 14 amino acids. V was trimmed by 1 base and J by 7 bases, leaving 16 bases between them. The CDR3 sequence is CAWSAGGHLGTQYF. The CDR3 bases are TGTGCCTGGAGTGCCGGGGGCCATTTGGGGACCCAGTACTTC.

The sample holds a few counts of this clonotype. The chain employs TRBV24-1 and TRBJ2-1, with D unresolved. V dropped 2 bases and J dropped 2 bases, with 6 bases sitting between them. Germline V gene data show CDR1 as KGHDR and CDR2 as SFDVKD. The CDR3 covers 14 residues. This chain's CDR3 is CATSDSPPYNEQFF. CDR3 sequence (DNA): TGTGCCACCAGTGATTCCCCACCCTACAATGAGCAGTTCTTC.

The V and J genes are TRBV30 and TRBJ2-2; either TRBD1 or TRBD2 may fit D (5 bases each). Germline CDR1 reads GTSNPN; CDR2 reads SVGIG (reference sequence). With 4 bases removed from V and 0 bases from J, the gap between germline ends came to 15 bases. The CDR3 runs to 16 residues. CDR3 protein: CAWISNLGANTGELFF. Here the CDR3 DNA reads TGTGCCTGGATATCGAATTTGGGGGCGAACACCGGGGAGCTGTTTTTT. The full variable domain, in which reference TRBV30 and TRBJ2-2 provide the parts outside the CDR3, is SQTIHQWPATLVQPVGSPLSLECTVEGTSNPNLYWYRQAAGRGLQLLFYSVGIGQISSEVPQNLSASRPQDRQFILSSKKLLLSDSGFYLCAWISNLGANTGELFFGEGSRLTVL.

This clonotype has a count of ten or more. V gene TRBV20-1 combines with J gene TRBJ2-7; the D is unclear. V was pared by 3 bases and J by 0 bases, with 12 bases between. From germline, CDR1 is DFQATT and CDR2 SNEGSKA (reference sequence). This CDR3 is built from 14 residues. In nucleotides, the CDR3 is TGCAGTGCTAGTCAACCAGGACCCTCCTACGAGCAGTACTTC. Translating it yields CSASQPGPSYEQYF.

In its sample, this clonotype was seen many times. The chain links TRBV28 to TRBJ1-1, with a weak D call TRBD1 (5 bases). Trimming shortened V by 4 bases and J by 11 bases, and 17 bases separated the two germline ends. The CDR3 covers 13 residues. Germline assignment: CDR1 MDHEN and CDR2 SYDVKM. CDR3 nucleotides: TGTGCCAGCAGTTCCTCTTTTAGACAGTACGCTTTCTTT. Translated, it gives CASSSSFRQYAFF.

V usage is TRBV7-3 and J usage is TRBJ2-2, with D maybe TRBD2 (6 bases). CDR1 and CDR2 from the germline V gene are SGHTA and FQGTGA. CDR3 length: 16 residues. V was trimmed by 5 bases and J by 0 bases, leaving 13 bases between them. DNA of the CDR3: TGTGCCAGCAGCATCCAAAGCGGGTCGAACACCGGGGAGCTGTTTTTT. Translating it yields CASSIQSGSNTGELFF.

This clonotype was observed at least ten times. The chain employs TRBV11-2 and TRBJ2-7; D remains ambiguous. This CDR3 region has 12 residues. Germline V gene sequence: CDR1 SGHAT, CDR2 FQNNGV. Deletions cut 3 bases from V and 7 bases from J, with 10 bases between. The CDR3 DNA follows: TGTGCCAGCAGCTTGTACCGGAGTGAGCAGTACTTC. It yields the protein CASSLYRSEQYF. The variable domain in full, with the rest retrieved from reference TRBV11-2 and TRBJ2-7, is EAGVAQSPRYKIIEKRQSVAFWCNPISGHATLYWYQQILGQGPKLLIQFQNNGVVDDSQLPKDRFSAERLKGVDSTLKIQPAKLEDSAVYLCASSLYRSEQYFGPGTRLTVT.

This clonotype was seen at least ten times. The genes are TRBV12-3 or TRBV12-4 and TRBJ2-2; 9 positions agree with TRBD2. This CDR3 is built from 19 residues. Germline trimming cut 3 bases from V and 5 bases from J; bases unmatched to any gene: 16. The CDR3 is CASSFGEGGGRARTGELFF. CDR3 coding DNA: TGTGCCAGCAGTTTTGGGGAAGGGGGCGGGAGGGCCCGGACCGGGGAGCTGTTTTTT.

Only a few counts were recorded for this clonotype. The chain is built from TRBV7-3 and TRBJ2-2; TRBD1 matches 7 bases. Germline V CDR1 and CDR2: SGHTA, FQGTGA. Unmatched junction bases numbered 17, after V lost 5 bases and J lost 8 bases. This CDR3 is 17 amino acids long. In DNA, the CDR3 is TGTGCCAGCAGCCCCGCGGCGGGCGTGGCCAGGGGGGGGGAGCTGTTTTTT. It encodes CASSPAAGVARGGELFF.

This clonotype was counted at least ten times. J is TRBJ2-5 and V is TRBV30; 9 nucleotides line up with TRBD2. Germline V CDR1 and CDR2: GTSNPN, SVGIG (reference sequence). The V segment lost 0 bases and the J segment 1 base; nucleotides outside the gene matches: 3. The CDR3 length is 15 residues. CDR3 sequence: CAWSVLAGSQETQYF. The CDR3 nucleotides read TGTGCCTGGAGTGTTCTAGCGGGGTCCCAAGAGACCCAGTACTTC.

This chain's CDR3 is CASSYGGAGANVLTF. The CDR3, as DNA: TGTGCCAGCAGTTACGGGGGGGCCGGGGCCAACGTCCTGACTTTC. The genes are TRBV6-2 or TRBV6-3 and TRBJ2-6; possible D gene TRBD2, 7 bases. CDR3 length: 15 amino acids. Per germline, CDR1 MNHEY and CDR2 SVGEGT. Trimming pared 2 bases from V and 4 bases from J, leaving 9 bases between.

This clonotype was observed at least ten times. The chain uses TRBV6-1 and TRBJ2-2, with TRBD2 matching over 7 bases. This CDR3 is built from 17 residues. The V gene's germline CDR1 is MNHNS and CDR2 SASEGT. J was trimmed by 5 bases and V by 4 bases; bases with no gene match: 13. The CDR3 spells CASSAVSGLAGTGELFF. CDR3 DNA sequence: TGTGCCAGCAGTGCGGTTAGCGGGTTGGCGGGGACCGGGGAGCTGTTTTTT.

This clonotype was seen many times. J is TRBJ2-7 and V is TRBV28, with a weak D call TRBD2 (6 bases). The V and J ends lost 2 bases and 1 base respectively, with 18 bases between them. There are 17 residues in the CDR3. The germline gives CDR1 MDHEN, CDR2 SYDVKM. CDR3 in amino acids: CASSLVPTGVPSYEQYF. CDR3 nucleotide sequence: TGTGCCAGCAGTTTAGTCCCCACGGGAGTACCATCCTACGAGCAGTACTTC.

This clonotype was recorded at least ten times. V usage is TRBV27 and J usage is TRBJ1-6; D is ambiguous. V was shortened by 5 bases and J by 9 bases, with 14 bases between the two germline ends. The CDR3 has 14 amino acids. The germline CDR1 and CDR2 sequences are MNHEY and SMNVEV (reference sequence). CDR3: CASSSEGIASPLHF. The DNA for the CDR3 is TGTGCCAGCAGTAGCGAAGGCATAGCTTCACCCCTCCACTTT.

A few counts support this clonotype. V usage is TRBV7-9 and J usage is TRBJ2-7; TRBD1 might be the D (6 bases). The ends were cut back, 3 bases at V and 6 bases at J, with 12 bases in the middle. Germline loops: CDR1 SEHNR, CDR2 FQNEAQ (reference sequence). This CDR3 spans 13 amino acids. The CDR3 is CASSFSFRGEQYF. The CDR3 bases are TGTGCCAGCAGCTTTAGTTTCAGGGGCGAGCAGTACTTC.

V is TRBV19 and J is TRBJ1-5; no firm D call. Trimming cost V 3 bases and J 4 bases, with 16 bases left between them. The CDR3 contains 16 residues. Germline V gene lookup returns CDR1 LNHDA and CDR2 SQIVND (reference sequence). CDR3 nucleotide sequence: TGTGCCAGTAGTATTCCGCCAAGAGGCTCAAATCAGCCCCAGCATTTT. Amino acids: CASSIPPRGSNQPQHF.